The sequence of this T cell receptor (beta chain) was determined in a study of cytomegalovirus exposure and HLA in healthy donors. Broader study findings: CMV antigen specificity of a few CMV-associated chains was confirmed in vitro. Generally TCR sequences proved uncommon, though certain public TCRs appeared in numerous donors. The study flagged approximately 180 TCR beta chains as cytomegalovirus-associated. Apparent HLA restriction characterized most CMV-associated TCR beta chains in a later analysis.

The study ran its PCR with 60 Vbeta and 13 Jbeta primers. The method was immunoSEQ multiplex PCR; TCRdb's version includes in-frame clones alone and lacks a portion of them. The sample shows about 130,000 clones, about 80% of them seen only once. Regarding this clone: Its target is not known.

The length of the CDR3 is 19 residues. V dropped 0 bases and J dropped 6; count of bases not matched to a gene: 10. The germline gives CDR1 SGHVS, CDR2 FNYEAQ. Sequenced material: PBMCs. The chain uses TRBV7-6 and TRBJ2-1; TRBD2 aligns across 14 bases. The sequence was collected from a man aged 45 to 65 in good health and CMV-seronegative. The CDR3 loop is CASSLAGTSGSSRGNEQFF. In DNA form, the CDR3 reads TGTGCCAGCAGCTTAGCTGGGACTAGCGGGAGCTCAAGGGGCAATGAGCAGTTCTTC.